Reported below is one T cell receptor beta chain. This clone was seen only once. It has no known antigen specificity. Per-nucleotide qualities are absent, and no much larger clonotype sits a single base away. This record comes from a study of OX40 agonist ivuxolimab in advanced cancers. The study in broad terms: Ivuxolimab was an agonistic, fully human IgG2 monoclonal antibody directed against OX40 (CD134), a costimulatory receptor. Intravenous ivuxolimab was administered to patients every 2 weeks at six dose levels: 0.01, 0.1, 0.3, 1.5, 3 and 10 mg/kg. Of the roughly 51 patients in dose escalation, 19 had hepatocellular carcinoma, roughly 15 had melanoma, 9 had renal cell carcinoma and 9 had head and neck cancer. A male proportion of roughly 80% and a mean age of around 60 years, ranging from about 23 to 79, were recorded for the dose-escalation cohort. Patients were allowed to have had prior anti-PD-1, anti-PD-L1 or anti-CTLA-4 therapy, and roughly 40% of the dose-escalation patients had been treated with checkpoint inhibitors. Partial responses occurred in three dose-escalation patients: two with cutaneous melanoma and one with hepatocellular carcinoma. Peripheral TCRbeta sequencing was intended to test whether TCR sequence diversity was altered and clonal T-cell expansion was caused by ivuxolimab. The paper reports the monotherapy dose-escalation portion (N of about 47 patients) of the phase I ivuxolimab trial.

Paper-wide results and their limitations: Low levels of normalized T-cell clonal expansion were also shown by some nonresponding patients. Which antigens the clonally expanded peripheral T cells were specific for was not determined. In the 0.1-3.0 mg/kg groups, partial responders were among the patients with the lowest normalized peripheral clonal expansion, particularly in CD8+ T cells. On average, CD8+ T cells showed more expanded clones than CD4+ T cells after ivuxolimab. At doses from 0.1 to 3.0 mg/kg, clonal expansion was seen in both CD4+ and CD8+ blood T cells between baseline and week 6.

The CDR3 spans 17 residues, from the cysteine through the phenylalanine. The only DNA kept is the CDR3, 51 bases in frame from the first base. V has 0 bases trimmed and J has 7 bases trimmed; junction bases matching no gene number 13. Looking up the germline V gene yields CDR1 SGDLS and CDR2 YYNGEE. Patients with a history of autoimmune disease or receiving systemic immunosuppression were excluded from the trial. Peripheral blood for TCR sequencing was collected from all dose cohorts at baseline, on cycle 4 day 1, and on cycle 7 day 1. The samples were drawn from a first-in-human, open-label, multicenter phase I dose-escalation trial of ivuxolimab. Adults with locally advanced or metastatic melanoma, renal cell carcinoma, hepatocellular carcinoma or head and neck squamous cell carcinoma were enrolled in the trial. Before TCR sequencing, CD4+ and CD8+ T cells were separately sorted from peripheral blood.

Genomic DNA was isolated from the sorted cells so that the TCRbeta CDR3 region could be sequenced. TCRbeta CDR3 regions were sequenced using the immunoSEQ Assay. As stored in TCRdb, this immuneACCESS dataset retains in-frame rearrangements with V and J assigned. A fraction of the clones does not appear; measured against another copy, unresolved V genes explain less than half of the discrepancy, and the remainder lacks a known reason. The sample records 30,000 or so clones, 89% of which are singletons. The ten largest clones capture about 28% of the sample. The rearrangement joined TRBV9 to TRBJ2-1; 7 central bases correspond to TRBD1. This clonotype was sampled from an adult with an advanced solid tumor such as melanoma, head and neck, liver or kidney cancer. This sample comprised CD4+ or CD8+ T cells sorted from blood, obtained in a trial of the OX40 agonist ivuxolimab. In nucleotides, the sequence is TGTGCCAGCAGCGTAGTAACAGACAGGGCTGTGAAGAATGAGCAGTTCTTC. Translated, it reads CASSVVTDRAVKNEQFF.